The clone carrying this T cell receptor (beta chain) has ten or more counts. RNA transcripts gave rise to amplified TCR beta CDR3 regions. HTBI primers were used for first-round RT-PCR of the TCR CDR3. MiXCR, applied by TCRdb to the multiplex PCR reads, yields one record per CDR3 protein. The table has 400,000 to 500,000 distinct CDR3 sequences, roughly an eighth seen once; the top ten hold about 5%. This CDR3 is 15 amino acids long. Germline CDR1 SNHLY, CDR2 FYNNEI. Between the trimmed V and J ends, which lost 2 bases and 4 bases, there was a span of 12 bases. The sample originates from a study of T cells in Graves' hyperthyroidism and ophthalmopathy. Overall study context: Peripheral blood was secured at the point of initial diagnosis, before any treatment.

Over 18 months, lack of ophthalmopathy progression marked Graves' hyperthyroidism as stable. The diagnoses drew upon clinical symptoms, serum thyroxine and TRAb, thyroid ultrasound and orbital computed tomography. Each 10 ml fresh peripheral blood draw supplied the PBMCs. The V and J genes are TRBV2 and TRBJ2-1; D is undetermined. The TCR sequence derives from a woman between 18 and 29 years old with Graves' hyperthyroidism. The specimen sequenced was blood. CDR3 amino acids: CASSEMWQSYNEQFF. The CDR3 nucleotides are TGTGCCAGCAGTGAAATGTGGCAGAGTTACAATGAGCAGTTCTTC.